Here is one TCR beta chain with its context. Time point indicated: blood from clinic visit 5 months post-surgery; TSC patient then seizure free. Surgery cases with the highest brain T cell transcript signatures were chosen for sequencing. At least one anti-epileptic drug was given before surgery. The sample originates from a study of brain T cells in children with intractable seizures. Germline CDR1 is MGHRA and CDR2 is YSYEKL. Trimming stripped 4 bases from V and 7 bases from J, with 16 bases between. The CDR3 loop spans 15 amino acids. Data came from immunoSEQ multiplex PCR; TCRdb stores just in-frame clones and leaves some out. The data contain 340,000 or so clones, over 85% of them seen just once; the ten biggest clones take up 5.7%.

Sample: peripheral blood, taken about 5 months after surgery. This receptor was obtained from a boy under two years old with tuberous sclerosis and intractable seizures. The V call is TRBV4-1, the J call TRBJ1-4; TRBD1 might be the D (6 bases). The CDR3, as DNA: TGCGCCAGCAGCCCGGAGGGACACCGAGGTGAAAAACTGTTTTTT. Protein: CASSPEGHRGEKLFF.